A single sample is the source of the 8 T cell receptor beta chains below, sequenced in a study of CD4 T cells in relation to SARS-CoV-2 and coronaviruses. Sequencing used immunoSEQ multiplex PCR; TCRdb keeps in-frame clones, though not all of them. The data hold about 56,000 clones, with roughly nine tenths observed a single time. The sequenced sample consisted of naive CD4+ T cells from PBMCs. Subset here: naive CD4+ T cells isolated by negative enrichment. The source is an adult with COVID-19.

V and J are TRBV30 and TRBJ1-6; D remains ambiguous. Per the germline V gene, CDR1 is GTSNPN and CDR2 is SVGIG (reference sequence). The CDR3 has 14 residues. V gave up 5 bases and J gave up 8 bases, with 16 bases separating them. CDR3 coding DNA: TGTGCCTGGCGAGCGGGTGTTTCTCATTCACCCCTCCACTTT. Its translation: CAWRAGVSHSPLHF.

This clone was detected once. This chain links TRBV30 with TRBJ2-7; TRBD1 is a possible D gene (5 bases). This CDR3 is 17 amino acids long. Trimming left V 3 bases short and J 4 bases short, with 25 bases between. Germline values: CDR1 GTSNPN, CDR2 SVGIG (reference sequence). The DNA of the CDR3 is TGTGCCTGGAGAGTAGTTGACGAGTGGCAGGGATCTTACGAGCAGTACTTC. Translated: CAWRVVDEWQGSYEQYF.

The V gene is TRBV28, the J gene TRBJ2-6; TRBD1 aligns across 7 bases. This CDR3 is 18 amino acids long. Trimming took 7 bases from V and 0 from J; bases not matched to a gene: 12. The germline V gene has CDR1 MDHEN and CDR2 SYDVKM. As DNA, the CDR3 is TGTGCCAGCACCCCCGGGACAGCCGCGTTCTCTGGGGCCAACGTCCTGACTTTC. Its translation is CASTPGTAAFSGANVLTF.

The gene calls are TRBV10-3 and TRBJ2-1, with D tentatively TRBD2 (5 bases). The V end was cut by 4 bases, the J end by 5 bases, with 6 bases between. The CDR3 has 12 amino acids. Germline V gives CDR1 ENHRY, CDR2 SYGVKD. The DNA for the CDR3 is TGTGCCATCAGTGGACTAAACAATGAGCAGTTCTTC. This encodes CAISGLNNEQFF.

This clone was counted a single time. The chain links TRBV19 to TRBJ2-3, with 7 bases aligning to TRBD2. Germline values: CDR1 LNHDA, CDR2 SQIVND (reference sequence). Unmatched junction bases numbered 4, after V lost 4 bases and J lost 6 bases. The CDR3 is 13 amino acids. The CDR3 spells CASSTTGGDTQYF. In DNA, the CDR3 is TGTGCCAGTAGTACCACGGGGGGTGATACGCAGTATTTT.

The rearrangement joins TRBV7-2 to TRBJ1-5, with D perhaps TRBD1 (5 bases). CDR3 length: 15 residues. Germline V gives CDR1 SGHTA, CDR2 FQGNSA. Trimming left V 4 bases short and J 5 bases short, with 15 bases between. The CDR3 here is CASSSQGLSHQPQHF. The CDR3 region has the DNA TGTGCCAGCAGCTCCCAGGGTTTATCGCATCAGCCCCAGCATTTT.

This chain connects TRBV6-5 to TRBJ2-7; 7 bases agree with TRBD2. The germline gives CDR1 MNHEY, CDR2 SVGAGI. The CDR3 contains 13 residues. J gave up 2 bases and V 8 bases, and 6 bases lay outside the gene matches. The CDR3 coding sequence is TGTGCCAGCCGGCGGGAGTTAGCCTACGAGCAGTACTTC. It yields the protein CASRRELAYEQYF.

The gene calls are TRBV19 and TRBJ2-3, with TRBD1 matching over 8 bases. Germline CDR1 LNHDA, CDR2 SQIVND (reference sequence). The CDR3 length is 15 residues. J gave up 4 bases and V 6 bases, and 9 bases lay outside the gene matches. The CDR3 spells CASRIPGQGPDTQYF. CDR3 bases: TGTGCCAGTAGAATCCCAGGACAGGGTCCAGATACGCAGTATTTT.